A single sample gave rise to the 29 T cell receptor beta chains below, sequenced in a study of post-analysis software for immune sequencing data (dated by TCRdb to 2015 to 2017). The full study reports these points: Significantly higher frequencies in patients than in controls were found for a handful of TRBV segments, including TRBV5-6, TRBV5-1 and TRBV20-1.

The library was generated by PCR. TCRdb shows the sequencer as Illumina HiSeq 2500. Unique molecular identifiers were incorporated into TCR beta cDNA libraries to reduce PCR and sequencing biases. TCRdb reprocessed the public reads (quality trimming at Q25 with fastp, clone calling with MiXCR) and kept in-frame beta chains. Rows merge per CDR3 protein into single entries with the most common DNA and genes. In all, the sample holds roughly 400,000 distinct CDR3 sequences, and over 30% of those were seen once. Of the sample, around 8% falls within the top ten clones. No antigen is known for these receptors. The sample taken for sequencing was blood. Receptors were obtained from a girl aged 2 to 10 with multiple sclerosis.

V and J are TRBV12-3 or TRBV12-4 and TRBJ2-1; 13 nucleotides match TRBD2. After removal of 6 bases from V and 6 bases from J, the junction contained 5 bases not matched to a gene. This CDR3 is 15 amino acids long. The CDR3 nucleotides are TGTGCCAGCAGGGCACTAGCGGGGGGGTTCAATGAGCAGTTCTTC. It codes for CASRALAGGFNEQFF.

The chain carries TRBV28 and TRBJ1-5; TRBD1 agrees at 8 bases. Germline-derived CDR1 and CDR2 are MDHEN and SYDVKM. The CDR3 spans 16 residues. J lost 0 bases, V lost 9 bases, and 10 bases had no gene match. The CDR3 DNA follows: TGTGCCAGGCGAACCAGGGGGCGCATTAGCAATCAGCCCCAGCATTTT. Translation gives CARRTRGRISNQPQHF.

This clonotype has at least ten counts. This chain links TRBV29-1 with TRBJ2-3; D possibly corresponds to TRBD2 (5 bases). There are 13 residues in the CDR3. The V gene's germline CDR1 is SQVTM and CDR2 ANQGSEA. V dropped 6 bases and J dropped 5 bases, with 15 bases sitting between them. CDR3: CSVLRTVEDTQYF. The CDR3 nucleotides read TGCAGCGTCCTCCGGACTGTAGAAGATACGCAGTATTTT.

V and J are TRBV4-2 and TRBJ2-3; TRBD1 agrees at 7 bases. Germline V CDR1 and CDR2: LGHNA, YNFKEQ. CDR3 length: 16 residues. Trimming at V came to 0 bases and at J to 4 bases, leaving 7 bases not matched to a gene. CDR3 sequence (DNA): TGTGCCAGCAGCCAAGAACGTGGACAGGACGCAGATACGCAGTATTTT. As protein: CASSQERGQDADTQYF.

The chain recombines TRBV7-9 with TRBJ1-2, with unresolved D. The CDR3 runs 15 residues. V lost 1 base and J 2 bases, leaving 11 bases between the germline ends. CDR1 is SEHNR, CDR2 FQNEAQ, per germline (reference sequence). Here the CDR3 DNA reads TGTGCCAGCAGCTTAGTGGCCCCGGCGAACTATGGCTACACCTTC. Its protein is CASSLVAPANYGYTF.

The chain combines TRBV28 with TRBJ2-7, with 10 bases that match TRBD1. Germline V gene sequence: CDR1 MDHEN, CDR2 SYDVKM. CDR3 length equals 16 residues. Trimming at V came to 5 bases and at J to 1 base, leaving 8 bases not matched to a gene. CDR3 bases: TGTGCCAGCAGTCCCTCCGGGACAGGGGCGTCCTACGAGCAGTACTTC. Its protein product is CASSPSGTGASYEQYF.

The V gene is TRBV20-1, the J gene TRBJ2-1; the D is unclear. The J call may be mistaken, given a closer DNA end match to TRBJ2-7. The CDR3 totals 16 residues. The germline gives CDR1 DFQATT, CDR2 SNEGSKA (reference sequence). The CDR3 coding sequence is TGCAGTGCTAGGGTAGGTGTGGCGGAAAGCTACAATGAGCAGTACTTC. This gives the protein CSARVGVAESYNEQYF.

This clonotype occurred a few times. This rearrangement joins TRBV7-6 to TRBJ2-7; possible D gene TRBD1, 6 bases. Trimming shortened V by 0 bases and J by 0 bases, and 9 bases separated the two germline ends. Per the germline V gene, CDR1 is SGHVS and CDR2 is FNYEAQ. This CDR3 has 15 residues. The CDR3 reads CASSLAGDTSYEQYF. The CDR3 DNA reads TGTGCCAGCAGCTTAGCAGGGGACACCTCCTACGAGCAGTACTTC.

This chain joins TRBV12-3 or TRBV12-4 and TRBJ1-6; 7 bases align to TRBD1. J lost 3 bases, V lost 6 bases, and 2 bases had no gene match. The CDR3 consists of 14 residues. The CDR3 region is CASRSGGYNSPLHF. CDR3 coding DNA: TGTGCCAGCAGATCAGGGGGCTATAATTCACCCCTCCACTTT.

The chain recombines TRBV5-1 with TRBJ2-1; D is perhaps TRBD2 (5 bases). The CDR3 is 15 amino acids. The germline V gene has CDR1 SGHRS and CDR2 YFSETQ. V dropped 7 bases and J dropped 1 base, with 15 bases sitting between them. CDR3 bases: TGCGCCAGCCGTGGGCAAACGGGGTCCTACAATGAGCAGTTCTTC. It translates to CASRGQTGSYNEQFF. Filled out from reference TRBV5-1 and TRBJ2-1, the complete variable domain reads KAGVTQTPRYLIKTRGQQVTLSCSPISGHRSVSWYQQTPGQGLQFLFEYFSETQRNKGNFPGRFSGRQFSNSRSEMNVSTLELGDSALYLCASRGQTGSYNEQFFGPGTRLTVL.

The CDR3 bases are TGTGCCACGGACCCCGAATACGAGCAGTACTTC. This codes for CATDPEYEQYF. The J gene is TRBJ2-7, the V gene TRBV7-9; D is uncertain. The germline V and J ends were trimmed by 10 bases and 4 bases, with 11 bases remaining between them. The CDR3 has 11 amino acids. Germline assignment: CDR1 SEHNR and CDR2 FQNEAQ (reference sequence).

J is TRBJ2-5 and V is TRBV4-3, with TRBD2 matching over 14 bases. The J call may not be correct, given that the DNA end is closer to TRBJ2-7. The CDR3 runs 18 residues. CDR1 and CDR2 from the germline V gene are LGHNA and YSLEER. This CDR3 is CASSQILHGTSGSYEQYF. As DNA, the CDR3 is TGCGCCAGCAGCCAAATACTCCACGGGACTAGCGGGAGCTACGAGCAGTACTTC.

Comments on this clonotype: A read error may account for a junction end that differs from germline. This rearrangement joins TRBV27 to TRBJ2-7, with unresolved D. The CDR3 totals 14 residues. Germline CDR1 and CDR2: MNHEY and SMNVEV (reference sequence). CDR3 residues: CASRLSTSSYEQYF. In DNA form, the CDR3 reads TGTGCCAGCAGGTTATCCACCAGCTCCTACGAGCAGTACTTC.

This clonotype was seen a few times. The CDR3 nucleotides read TGTGCTAGTGGTCTGGACAGGGGACAAGAGACCCAGTACTTC. Its translation is CASGLDRGQETQYF. The chain joins TRBV12-5 to TRBJ2-5, with 9 bases that match TRBD1. J lost 2 bases, V lost 5 bases, and 3 bases had no gene match. In germline, CDR1 is LGHNT, CDR2 FRNRAP. This CDR3 comprises 14 residues.

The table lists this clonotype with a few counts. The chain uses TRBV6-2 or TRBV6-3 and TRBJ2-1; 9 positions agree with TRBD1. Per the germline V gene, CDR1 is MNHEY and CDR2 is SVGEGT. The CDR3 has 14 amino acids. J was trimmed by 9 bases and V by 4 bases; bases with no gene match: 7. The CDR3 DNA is TGTGCCAGCAGTTCCGGACAGGGGAAGAGTGAGCAGTTCTTC. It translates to CASSSGQGKSEQFF.

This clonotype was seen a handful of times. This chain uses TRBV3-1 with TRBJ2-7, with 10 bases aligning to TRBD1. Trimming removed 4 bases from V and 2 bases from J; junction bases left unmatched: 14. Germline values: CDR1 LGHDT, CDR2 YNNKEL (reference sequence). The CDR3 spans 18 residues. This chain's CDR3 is CASSPWGSGQGTAYEQYF. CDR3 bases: TGTGCCAGCAGCCCCTGGGGTTCGGGACAGGGGACCGCCTACGAGCAGTACTTC.

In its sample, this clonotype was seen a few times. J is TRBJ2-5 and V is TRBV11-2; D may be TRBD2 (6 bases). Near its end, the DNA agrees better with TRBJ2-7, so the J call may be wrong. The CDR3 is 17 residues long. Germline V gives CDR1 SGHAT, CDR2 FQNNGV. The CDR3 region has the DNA TGTGCCAGCAGCACGAATCACGGAGGGTCTCTGGTCTACGAGCAGTACTTC. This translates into CASSTNHGGSLVYEQYF.

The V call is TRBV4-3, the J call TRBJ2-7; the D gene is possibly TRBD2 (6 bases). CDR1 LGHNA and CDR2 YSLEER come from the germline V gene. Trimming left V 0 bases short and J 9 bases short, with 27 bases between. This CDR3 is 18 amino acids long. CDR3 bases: TGCGCCAGCAGCCAAGATTGGAGTGGCGGGGAGGCCGTCCGAGGGCAGTACTTC. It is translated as CASSQDWSGGEAVRGQYF.

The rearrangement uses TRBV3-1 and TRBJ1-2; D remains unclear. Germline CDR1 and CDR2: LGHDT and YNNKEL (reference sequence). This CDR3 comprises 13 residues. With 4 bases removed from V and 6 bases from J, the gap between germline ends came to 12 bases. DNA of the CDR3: TGTGCCAGCAGCCGGGTCGGAAGGGATGGCTACACCTTC. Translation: CASSRVGRDGYTF.

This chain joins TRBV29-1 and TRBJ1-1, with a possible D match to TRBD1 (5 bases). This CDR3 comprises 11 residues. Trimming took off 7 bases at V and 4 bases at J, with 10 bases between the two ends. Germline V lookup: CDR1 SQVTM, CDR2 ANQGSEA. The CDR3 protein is CSAREVTEAFF. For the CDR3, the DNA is TGCAGCGCCAGGGAAGTCACTGAAGCTTTCTTT.

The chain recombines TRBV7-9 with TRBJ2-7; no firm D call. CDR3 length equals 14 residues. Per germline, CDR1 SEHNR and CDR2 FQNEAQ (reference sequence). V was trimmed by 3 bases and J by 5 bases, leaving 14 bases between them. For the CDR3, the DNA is TGTGCCAGCAGCTTGAGTCTAGGGCGTGACGAGCAGTACTTC. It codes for CASSLSLGRDEQYF.

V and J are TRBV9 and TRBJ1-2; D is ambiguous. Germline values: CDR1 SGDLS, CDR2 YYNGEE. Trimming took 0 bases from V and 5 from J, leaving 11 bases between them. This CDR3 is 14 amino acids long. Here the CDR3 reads CASSVGGGTYGYTF. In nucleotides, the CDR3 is TGTGCCAGCAGCGTAGGGGGAGGAACTTATGGCTACACCTTC.

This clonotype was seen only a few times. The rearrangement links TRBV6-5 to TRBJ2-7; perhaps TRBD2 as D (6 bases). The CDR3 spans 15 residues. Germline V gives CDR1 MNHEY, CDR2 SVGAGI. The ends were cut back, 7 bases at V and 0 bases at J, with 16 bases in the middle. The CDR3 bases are TGTGCCAGCATCTTATTCCCCGGGGGCTCCTACGAGCAGTACTTC. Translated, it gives CASILFPGGSYEQYF.

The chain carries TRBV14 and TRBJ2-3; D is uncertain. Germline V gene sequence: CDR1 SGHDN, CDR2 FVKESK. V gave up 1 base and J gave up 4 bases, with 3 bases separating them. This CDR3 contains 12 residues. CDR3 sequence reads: CASSQVSDTQYF. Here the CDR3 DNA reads TGTGCCAGCAGCCAAGTGTCAGATACGCAGTATTTT.

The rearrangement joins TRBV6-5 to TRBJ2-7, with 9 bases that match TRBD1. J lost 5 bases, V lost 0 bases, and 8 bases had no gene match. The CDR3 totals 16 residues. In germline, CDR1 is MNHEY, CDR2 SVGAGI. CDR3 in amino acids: CASSYSGGQGIHEQYF. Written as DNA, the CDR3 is TGTGCCAGCAGTTACTCGGGGGGACAGGGCATCCACGAGCAGTACTTC.

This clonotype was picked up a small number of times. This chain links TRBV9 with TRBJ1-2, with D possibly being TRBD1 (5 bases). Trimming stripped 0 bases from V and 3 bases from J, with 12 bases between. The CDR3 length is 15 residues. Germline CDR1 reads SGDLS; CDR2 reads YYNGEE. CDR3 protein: CASSVGTYGDYGYTF. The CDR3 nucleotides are TGTGCCAGCAGCGTAGGGACATACGGAGACTATGGCTACACCTTC.

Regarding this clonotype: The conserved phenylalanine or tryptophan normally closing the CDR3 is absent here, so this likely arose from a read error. DNA for the CDR3: TGCGCCAGCGGAATGGGTAGCGGGGGGGTGTCCAACGTCCTGACTTAC. It encodes CASGMGSGGVSNVLTY. The chain carries TRBV5-1 and TRBJ2-6, with 11 bases fitting TRBD2. J gave up 8 bases and V 7 bases, and 11 bases lay outside the gene matches. This CDR3 region has 16 residues. CDR1 SGHRS and CDR2 YFSETQ come from the germline V gene.

CDR3: CASSLSLAGLSYEQYF. The CDR3 nucleotides are TGTGCCAGCAGTCTCTCCTTAGCGGGCCTCTCCTACGAGCAGTACTTC. The chain joins TRBV28 to TRBJ2-7, with TRBD2 matching over 7 bases. CDR3 length: 16 amino acids. After removal of 5 bases from V and 0 bases from J, the junction contained 10 bases not matched to a gene. The germline V gene encodes CDR1 MDHEN and CDR2 SYDVKM.

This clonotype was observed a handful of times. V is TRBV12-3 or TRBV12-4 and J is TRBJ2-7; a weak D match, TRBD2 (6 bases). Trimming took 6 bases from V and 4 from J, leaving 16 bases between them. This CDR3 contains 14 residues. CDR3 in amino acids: CASSWGGAQYEQYF. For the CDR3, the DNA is TGTGCCAGCAGCTGGGGCGGGGCTCAATACGAGCAGTACTTC.